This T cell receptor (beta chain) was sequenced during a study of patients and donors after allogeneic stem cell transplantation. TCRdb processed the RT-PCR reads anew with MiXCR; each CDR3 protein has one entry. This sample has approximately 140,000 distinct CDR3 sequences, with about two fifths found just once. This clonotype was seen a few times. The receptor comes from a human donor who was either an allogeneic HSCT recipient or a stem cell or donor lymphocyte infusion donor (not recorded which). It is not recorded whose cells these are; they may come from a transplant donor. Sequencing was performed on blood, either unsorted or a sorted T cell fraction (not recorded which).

The CDR3 loop is CASSPRQGAGTGELFF. In DNA form, the CDR3 reads TGTGCCAGCAGTCCTCGACAGGGGGCGGGCACCGGGGAGCTGTTTTTT. The chain couples TRBV6-5 to TRBJ2-2; TRBD1 aligns across 10 bases. V lost 5 bases to trimming and J lost 4 bases; unmatched junction nucleotides: 7. This CDR3 comprises 16 residues. Germline CDR1 reads MNHEY; CDR2 reads SVGAGI.